This T cell receptor (beta chain) is drawn from a study of blood T cell repertoires in COVID-19 (dated by TCRdb to 2018 to 2020). General notes on the study: The collaborator samples originated in the United States, Italy and Spain and spanned the acute and convalescent phases of COVID-19. The prospective study material was composed of cDNA or gDNA derived from T cells, B-cell-depleted T cells, or PBMCs. Subjects who had been exposed to COVID-19, were actively infected with it, or had recovered from it provided the deeply sampled blood TCRbeta repertoires that made up the dataset. The repertoires were released in a freely available public database meant as a resource for research on the immune response to SARS-CoV-2. Samples came from the ongoing ImmuneRACE study (first 160 participants) plus 1,254 subjects from 6 global collaborators. The sample metadata nearly always contained a de-identified subject ID, COVID-19 status, age in years and sex. Where available, HLA class I and class II types were obtained from metadata supplied by the sample provider rather than from assay-based typing.

The paper as a whole reports these results and caveats: How much clinical and demographic metadata was included differed by source and by participant, and the metadata was provided uncurated.

This clone was counted once. Its antigen remains unidentified. No base quality information exists; no much larger clone differs at one position. In Seattle, one collaborating source enrolled patients while the infection was active and tracked those patients longitudinally over the course of disease. Whole blood was collected in K2EDTA tubes by collaborating institutions according to the institutions' own protocols. For TCRbeta analysis, collaborator samples were shipped as frozen whole blood, as isolated PBMCs, or as DNA extracted from either sample type. From V the trimming removes 9 bases and from J it removes 5 bases, while the gene matches leave 3 bases of the junction unaccounted for. The CDR3 contains 14 residues, cysteine and phenylalanine counted. The only DNA kept is the CDR3, 42 bases in frame from the first base. CDR1 MNHEY and CDR2 SMNVEV were looked up in the germline V gene (reference sequence).

TCRbeta CDR3 regions were amplified from genomic DNA using the immunoSEQ Assay, a bias-controlled multiplex PCR. As for the original processing: The number of nucleated cells in each sample was estimated from the amplification of reference gene primers within the assay. To quantify the absolute abundance of each unique TCRbeta CDR3 rearrangement, sequence reads were collapsed and filtered. For each sample, productive Simpson clonality was calculated as the square root of Simpson's diversity index over productive rearrangements. Not all clones reach the TCRdb copy of this immuneACCESS table, which keeps in-frame sequences only. Checked studies attribute under half of the gap to unresolved V genes and leave the rest unexplained. Clonal size and the V and J genes are those of that table, whereas D and trimming came from the DNA. The sample table records over 70,000 clones; approximately 80% of these occur just once. Together, the top ten hold 6.3% of the sample.

This clonotype was sampled from a man aged 70-80 years with COVID-19, enrolled during active disease. The sample was peripheral blood. The sequence is built from TRBV27 and TRBJ1-6; a stretch of 11 junction bases matches TRBD1. The DNA sequence is as follows: TGTGCCAGTGGGACAGGGGGTAATAATTCACCCCTCCACTTT. This translates into CASGTGGNNSPLHF.